The 9 T cell receptor beta chains listed next were all sequenced from one sample in a study of T cells in tuberculosis. The assay was immunoSEQ multiplex PCR, and TCRdb's table has in-frame clones only and misses some. The sample contains about 25,000 clones, around nine tenths of which appear only once. What was sequenced was PBMCs. The receptor set was obtained from a donor between 10 and 35 years old with latent tuberculosis or without tuberculosis infection. Some clones in this sample may be carry-over from other donors' samples.

This clone was seen a single time. This chain joins TRBV5-1 and TRBJ2-3; 9 positions match TRBD2. V trimming: 3 bases; J trimming: 3 bases; junction bases outside the gene matches: 11. Germline V gene lookup returns CDR1 SGHRS and CDR2 YFSETQ. The CDR3 has 17 amino acids. The DNA for the CDR3 is TGCGCCAGCAGCTCCTTTCATAGCGGGGGCGGTACAGATACGCAGTATTTT. Protein sequence: CASSSFHSGGGTDTQYF.

This chain uses TRBV7-9 with TRBJ1-5; D is perhaps TRBD1 (6 bases). Trimming stripped 0 bases from V and 2 bases from J, with 11 bases between. The CDR3 contains 16 residues. Looked up from germline, CDR1 is SEHNR and CDR2 is FQNEAQ (reference sequence). The CDR3 DNA sequence: TGTGCCAGCAGCTTAGCGGACAGTATCGGCAATCAGCCCCAGCATTTT. Its translation: CASSLADSIGNQPQHF.

V and J are TRBV14 and TRBJ2-7; 7 nucleotides align to TRBD1. CDR1 and CDR2 from the germline V gene are SGHDN and FVKESK. V shed 4 bases and J 5 bases; nucleotides not matched to a gene: 14. The CDR3 has 16 amino acids. As DNA, the CDR3 is TGTGCCAGCAGCCCACCACGCCTAACAGGGGTCCACGAGCAGTACTTC. Translating it yields CASSPPRLTGVHEQYF.

The chain joins TRBV18 to TRBJ1-2, with D possibly TRBD1 on 6 matching bases. V was clipped by 2 bases and J by 2 bases, with 12 bases between them. The CDR3 spans 15 residues. The V gene's germline CDR1 is KGHSH and CDR2 LQKENI. CDR3 region: CASSPTLQGNYGYTF. CDR3 sequence (DNA): TGTGCCAGCTCACCAACGTTACAGGGCAACTATGGCTACACCTTC.

V is TRBV6-5 and J is TRBJ2-7; TRBD1 is a possible D gene (5 bases). Germline CDR1 is MNHEY and CDR2 is SVGAGI. The CDR3 runs to 13 residues. The V end was cut by 6 bases, the J end by 2 bases, with 11 bases between. In nucleotides, the CDR3 is TGTGCCAGCAGGCCAGGGCCAACCTACGAGCAGTACTTC. This codes for CASRPGPTYEQYF.

This rearrangement joins TRBV29-1 to TRBJ2-7, with D maybe TRBD1 (5 bases). The V and J ends lost 5 bases and 3 bases respectively, with 8 bases between them. The CDR3 is 11 residues long. Per the germline V gene, CDR1 is SQVTM and CDR2 is ANQGSEA. The CDR3 reads CSVSGYYEQYF. DNA for the CDR3: TGCAGCGTTTCAGGGTACTACGAGCAGTACTTC.

The chain couples TRBV4-2 to TRBJ2-3; 11 positions match TRBD2. There are 17 residues in the CDR3. Germline V gene data show CDR1 as LGHNA and CDR2 as YNFKEQ. V shed 0 bases and J 5 bases; nucleotides not matched to a gene: 7. CDR3: CASSQDVVAGGQDTQYF. CDR3 nucleotides: TGTGCCAGCAGCCAAGATGTGGTAGCGGGGGGGCAAGATACGCAGTATTTT.

This clone has only one observation. The chain recombines TRBV2 with TRBJ2-2, with a tentative D call TRBD1 (5 bases). The V end lost 4 bases, the J end lost 7 bases, and 16 bases lay between the germline ends. The CDR3 length is 15 residues. Germline V lookup: CDR1 SNHLY, CDR2 FYNNEI. The CDR3 reads CASSVTPRGGGELFF. CDR3 bases: TGTGCCAGCAGTGTTACCCCAAGGGGTGGCGGGGAGCTGTTTTTT.

The V call is TRBV4-2, the J call TRBJ2-3, with D perhaps TRBD2 (7 bases). CDR3 length: 17 residues. Germline assignment: CDR1 LGHNA and CDR2 YNFKEQ. V gave up 4 bases and J gave up 1 base, with 18 bases separating them. The CDR3 sequence: CASSLDPRGLGTDTQYF. CDR3 DNA: TGTGCCAGCAGCCTTGATCCGCGGGGGCTCGGCACAGATACGCAGTATTTT.